Presented here are 4 T cell receptor beta chains from one specimen sequenced in a study of patients and donors after allogeneic stem cell transplantation. TCRdb reprocessed the RT-PCR reads via MiXCR and lists one record per CDR3 protein. The sample shows fewer than 95,000 distinct CDR3 sequences, roughly 4.9% of them seen only once. The specimen was blood, either unsorted or a sorted T cell fraction (not recorded which). These receptor sequences come from a human donor who was either an allogeneic HSCT recipient or a stem cell or donor lymphocyte infusion donor (not recorded which). It is not recorded whose cells these are; they may come from a transplant donor.

This clonotype was detected only a few times. The chain has TRBV12-3 or TRBV12-4 and TRBJ2-5, with D possibly TRBD2 on 6 matching bases. V dropped 5 bases and J dropped 7 bases, with 14 bases sitting between them. The CDR3 sequence is 13 residues long. CDR3 amino acids: CASSPGSPGTQYF. CDR3 DNA sequence: TGTGCCAGCAGTCCCGGGAGTCCCGGGACCCAGTACTTC.

This clonotype was counted many times. The CDR3 DNA reads TGTGCCAGCAGCCCCATCGCTCTTAATTCACCCCTCCACTTT. Its protein is CASSPIALNSPLHF. The V call is TRBV7-9, the J call TRBJ1-6; D not certain. Per the germline V gene, CDR1 is SEHNR and CDR2 is FQNEAQ (reference sequence). There are 14 residues in the CDR3. V gave up 5 bases and J gave up 6 bases, with 11 bases separating them.

This clonotype has at least ten counts. The genes are TRBV11-2 and TRBJ2-1; 11 bases match TRBD2. V was pared by 6 bases and J by 5 bases, with 6 bases of the junction left unmatched. Germline CDR1 SGHAT, CDR2 FQNNGV. The CDR3 loop spans 15 amino acids. CDR3 DNA sequence: TGTGCCAGCAGACAACTAGCGGGAGCACACAATGAGCAGTTCTTC. Translation: CASRQLAGAHNEQFF.

At least ten counts were recorded for this clonotype. DNA of the CDR3: TGCAGCGTCTCAAGTTCTTTGACTGAAGCTTTCTTT. This encodes CSVSSSLTEAFF. V and J are TRBV29-1 and TRBJ1-1, with D hard to call. The CDR3 length is 12 residues. The V gene's germline CDR1 is SQVTM and CDR2 ANQGSEA. Trimming took 6 bases from V and 5 from J, leaving 13 bases between them.